This TCR beta chain appears in the sequencing data of a study of tissue T cells after allogeneic stem cell transplantation. On the study more broadly: Pathologist review favored tissue samples showing histologically apparent lymphocytes.

Notes on this clone: Its antigen is currently unknown.

Retrospectively chosen non-transplant comparators had other cancers and at least five gastrointestinal samples, without known gastrointestinal disease. Points from the study as a whole: Motif-based clustering found tissue-specific repertoire signatures shared across patients, though few clones were shared.

CDR1 is SGHVS and CDR2 is FQNEAQ in the germline V gene. Trimming cost V 2 bases and J 5 bases, with 15 bases left between them. CDR3 size: 15 residues. Clones were read by immunoSEQ multiplex PCR, and TCRdb kept only the in-frame ones, dropping some. Of about 24,000 clones detected, about 70% appear once; the ten largest clones hold roughly 7.1%. Material: tissue from the ileum, obtained at autopsy. The source of this sequence is a female donor older than 55 with lung cancer. This sequence joins TRBV7-8 and TRBJ1-1, with D possibly TRBD1 on 5 matching bases. In nucleotides, the CDR3 is TGTGCCAGCAGCTTAAAAAAGGGGACGACGACTGAAGCTTTCTTT. Its protein is CASSLKKGTTTEAFF.